The 21 T cell receptor beta chains below were found in one sample sequenced in a study of shared clonotypes between healthy human individuals. Only in-frame clones appear in the TCRdb table, and some are missing; sequencing was by immunoSEQ multiplex PCR. The sample lists approximately 2.5 million clones; 80% to 95% were seen once. The source material was naive CD4+ T cells from PBMCs. Documented subset: CD45RA+ positively selected. The receptors here all came from a man aged 18 to 30 in good health. Some clones in this sample may be carry-over from other donors' samples.

The chain recombines TRBV28 with TRBJ2-1; 9 bases fit TRBD2. This CDR3 comprises 14 residues. Germline CDR1 and CDR2: MDHEN and SYDVKM. Losses at the gene ends were 10 bases for V and 7 bases for J; bases not matched to a gene: 11. CDR3 bases: TGTGCCACCCTGGGGCGGGAGGGCCGGAATGAGCAGTTCTTC. This codes for CATLGREGRNEQFF.

The chain combines TRBV28 with TRBJ2-5, with TRBD2 as a possible D gene (6 bases). The assigned J gene may be wrong: the sequence end matches TRBJ2-7 better. Germline V gene sequence: CDR1 MDHEN, CDR2 SYDVKM. There are 14 residues in the CDR3. For the CDR3, the DNA is TGTGCCAGCAGTCCATGGAGGGGTAGTTACGAGCAGTACTTC. This encodes CASSPWRGSYEQYF.

As for this clone: Other DNA sequences in this specimen translate into the identical CDR3. The chain uses TRBV5-1 and TRBJ2-3, with 16 positions matching TRBD2. The CDR3 length is 16 residues. Germline values: CDR1 SGHRS, CDR2 YFSETQ. The V and J ends lost 4 bases and 6 bases, in that order; junction bases with no gene match: 5. The CDR3 nucleotides read TGCGCCAGCAGCCCGGGGACTAGCGGGAGGGCGGATACGCAGTATTTT. The encoded protein is CASSPGTSGRADTQYF.

The J gene is TRBJ2-7, the V gene TRBV10-2; the D gene could be TRBD1 or TRBD2 (5 bases each). The CDR3 covers 15 residues. CDR1 WSHSY and CDR2 SAAADI come from the germline V gene. Trimming stripped 2 bases from V and 4 bases from J, with 15 bases between. The CDR3 DNA follows: TGCGCCAGCAGTGAGCCAGGGCTAGAGGGATACGAGCAGTACTTC. Amino acids: CASSEPGLEGYEQYF.

The gene calls are TRBV29-1 and TRBJ2-3, with D perhaps matching TRBD2 (5 bases). Between the trimmed V and J ends, which lost 4 bases and 5 bases, there was a span of 13 bases. Germline V gene lookup returns CDR1 SQVTM and CDR2 ANQGSEA. The CDR3 has 13 amino acids. In nucleotides, the CDR3 is TGCAGCGTTGTTTCGGGGTGGGGAGATACGCAGTATTTT. Its translation is CSVVSGWGDTQYF.

V and J are TRBV7-9 and TRBJ1-1; no firm D call. Trimming removed 3 bases at V and 10 bases at J, with 15 bases between. The CDR3 covers 13 residues. Germline V lookup: CDR1 SEHNR, CDR2 FQNEAQ (reference sequence). The CDR3 sequence: CASSFRPGYVAFF. DNA for the CDR3: TGTGCCAGCAGCTTCCGGCCCGGTTATGTAGCTTTCTTT.

The V call is TRBV27, the J call TRBJ2-2, with D uncertain. CDR1 and CDR2 from the germline V gene are MNHEY and SMNVEV (reference sequence). This CDR3 contains 13 residues. Trimming took 4 bases from V and 5 from J, leaving 8 bases between them. CDR3 residues: CASSSLRTGELFF. The DNA of the CDR3 is TGTGCCAGCAGTTCTTTGCGAACCGGGGAGCTGTTTTTT.

The chain is built from TRBV27 and TRBJ2-2; the D gene could be TRBD1 or TRBD2 (5 bases each). Trimming shortened V by 8 bases and J by 7 bases, and 41 bases separated the two germline ends. The germline V gene has CDR1 MNHEY and CDR2 SMNVEV (reference sequence). This CDR3 is built from 22 residues. In DNA form, the CDR3 reads TGTGCCAGCGCGCCTATCCCACTTCGCGTCTGGGTATTGGGGGAACAAGACGGGGAGCTGTTTTTT. Translating gives CASAPIPLRVWVLGEQDGELFF.

The rearrangement uses TRBV6-5 and TRBJ2-2; D call uncertain. The CDR3 has 14 residues. The V end was cut by 6 bases, the J end by 8 bases, with 16 bases between. Germline V gene sequence: CDR1 MNHEY, CDR2 SVGAGI. In nucleotides, the CDR3 is TGTGCCAGCAGGTGGAAATTGAATACTGGGGAGCTGTTTTTT. It is translated as CASRWKLNTGELFF.

In its sample, this clone was seen once. The chain has TRBV5-8 and TRBJ1-5, with D possibly TRBD1 on 6 matching bases. The CDR3 is 17 amino acids. Germline CDR1 reads SGHTS; CDR2 reads YDEGEE. Trimming removed 1 base at V and 2 bases at J, with 16 bases between. In nucleotides, the CDR3 is TGTGCCAGCAGCTTGTCCCGGACGGGGGGGCGCAATCAGCCCCAGCATTTT. Protein: CASSLSRTGGRNQPQHF. Full variable domain (rest looked up from reference TRBV5-8 and TRBJ1-5): EAGVTQSPTHLIKTRGQQATLRCSPISGHTSVYWYQQALGLGLQFLLWYDEGEERNRGNFPPRFSGRQFPNYSSELNVNALELEDSALYLCASSLSRTGGRNQPQHFGDGTRLSIL.

In the case of this clone: Different DNA sequences within this sample yield the same CDR3. The V call is TRBV5-1, the J call TRBJ2-2; D ambiguous. V was shortened by 0 bases and J by 0 bases, with 3 bases between the two germline ends. Germline CDR1 and CDR2: SGHRS and YFSETQ. CDR3 size: 14 residues. CDR3 in amino acids: CASSLGANTGELFF. The CDR3 DNA reads TGCGCCAGCAGCTTGGGAGCGAACACCGGGGAGCTGTTTTTT. Combining the CDR3 with reference TRBV5-1 and TRBJ2-2 gives the whole variable domain KAGVTQTPRYLIKTRGQQVTLSCSPISGHRSVSWYQQTPGQGLQFLFEYFSETQRNKGNFPGRFSGRQFSNSRSEMNVSTLELGDSALYLCASSLGANTGELFFGEGSRLTVL.

The chain couples TRBV11-2 to TRBJ2-1; 7 bases are shared with TRBD1. The J segment lost 7 bases and the V segment lost 10 bases, leaving 13 bases of the junction unmatched. This CDR3 spans 14 amino acids. CDR1 is SGHAT, CDR2 FQNNGV, per germline. CDR3 sequence reads: CATGRAGTVNEQFF. Written as DNA, the CDR3 is TGTGCCACCGGCCGGGCCGGGACAGTTAATGAGCAGTTCTTC.

CDR3 loop: CAKLYGYTF. The CDR3 DNA reads as TGTGCCAAGTTATATGGCTACACCTTC. The rearrangement joins TRBV21-1 to TRBJ1-2. TRBV21-1 has pseudogene status. The CDR3 is made up of 9 amino acids.

This sequence joins TRBV10-3 and TRBJ2-3; TRBD2 matches at 9 bases. The V gene end was trimmed by 6 bases and the J gene end by 3 bases; junction bases not matched to a gene: 7. Germline lookup yields CDR1 ENHRY and CDR2 SYGVKD. CDR3 length equals 15 residues. The CDR3 nucleotides are TGTGCCATCAGGGAAGGCGGGAGGGCTACAGATACGCAGTATTTT. Its translation: CAIREGGRATDTQYF.

With respect to this clone: The sample holds other DNA sequences that translate to the same CDR3. The V call is TRBV6-5, the J call TRBJ2-7, with D maybe TRBD1 (6 bases). Trimming stripped 6 bases from V and 1 base from J, with 7 bases between. CDR3 size: 12 residues. Germline-derived CDR1 and CDR2 are MNHEY and SVGAGI. The CDR3 region is CASRQGSYEQYF. CDR3 in DNA: TGTGCCAGCAGACAGGGTTCCTACGAGCAGTACTTC.

The chain has TRBV29-1 and TRBJ2-5; 7 bases fit TRBD2. The CDR3 loop spans 13 amino acids. The germline V gene encodes CDR1 SQVTM and CDR2 ANQGSEA. V lost 3 bases to trimming and J lost 3 bases; unmatched junction nucleotides: 4. Written as DNA, the CDR3 is TGCAGCGTTGACCCTACTAGCGAAGAGACCCAGTACTTC. Its protein product is CSVDPTSEETQYF.

The rearrangement uses TRBV4-1 and TRBJ1-1; unclear D gene. In germline, CDR1 is MGHRA, CDR2 YSYEKL. The CDR3 consists of 17 residues. The germline V and J ends were trimmed by 1 base and 1 base, with 16 bases remaining between them. The CDR3 DNA reads as TGCGCCAGCAGCCAAGGGGTCATGTTACGGGGGAACACTGAAGCTTTCTTT. Translated: CASSQGVMLRGNTEAFF.

The chain couples TRBV2 to TRBJ1-2, with D unclear. CDR1 and CDR2 (germline): SNHLY, FYNNEI. The CDR3 extends over 13 amino acids. V shed 1 base and J shed 4 bases, with 7 bases lying between them. This CDR3 reads CASSEGGLYGYTF. For the CDR3, the DNA is TGTGCCAGCAGTGAAGGAGGACTCTATGGCTACACCTTC.

The rearrangement uses TRBV6-7 and TRBJ1-3; D is unclear. TRBV6-7 is given ORF status, its function remaining uncertain. This CDR3 spans 18 amino acids. V lost 5 bases and J lost 0, with 20 bases in between. The CDR3 sequence is CASSPRWAPPLSGNTIYF. The CDR3 DNA reads TGTGCCAGCAGTCCCCGTTGGGCCCCTCCGCTCTCTGGAAACACCATATATTTT.

The chain combines TRBV6-6 with TRBJ2-7; D possibly corresponds to TRBD1 (6 bases). CDR3 length: 12 amino acids. Germline-derived CDR1 and CDR2 are MNHNY and SVGAGI (reference sequence). The ends were cut back, 6 bases at V and 6 bases at J, with 12 bases in the middle. In DNA form, the CDR3 reads TGTGCCAGCAGAACAGGGAGCCGCGAGCAGTACTTC. The encoded protein is CASRTGSREQYF.

CDR3 nucleotide sequence: TGTGCCAGCAGCTTAATGCTAGGTCCCCAAGAGACCCAGTACTTC. It is translated as CASSLMLGPQETQYF. This sequence joins TRBV7-3 and TRBJ2-5; D remains ambiguous. The CDR3 covers 15 residues. V lost 1 base, J lost 1 base, and 10 bases lay in between. Germline V gene data show CDR1 as SGHTA and CDR2 as FQGTGA.